This passage covers 21 T cell receptor beta chains from one sample sequenced in a study of T cells in Graves' hyperthyroidism and ophthalmopathy. Template material for amplifying TCR beta CDR3 regions consisted of RNA transcripts. In the first-round RT-PCR of the TCR CDR3, the HTBI primer set was used. TCRdb analysed the multiplex PCR reads with MiXCR anew, one entry per CDR3 protein. In the table there are 300,000 to 450,000 distinct CDR3 sequences, just under 15% of which are singletons. The sample taken for sequencing was blood. The receptor source for this set is a woman under 40 with Graves' hyperthyroidism.

This clonotype was recorded a few times. The V and J genes are TRBV19 and TRBJ1-1; D ambiguous. The CDR3 is 14 residues long. CDR1 and CDR2 from the germline V gene are LNHDA and SQIVND (reference sequence). V was clipped by 6 bases and J by 1 base, with 12 bases between them. DNA for the CDR3: TGTGCCAGTAGCCTCCCGAGAGGGAACACTGAAGCTTTCTTT. It yields the protein CASSLPRGNTEAFF.

The table lists this clonotype with many counts. The V and J genes are TRBV15 and TRBJ1-5, with D maybe TRBD1 (5 bases). Per germline, CDR1 LNHNV and CDR2 YYDKDF (reference sequence). V lost 5 bases to trimming and J lost 2 bases, with 10 bases between them. The CDR3 is made up of 14 amino acids. The CDR3 region is CATSRQQGNQPQHF. CDR3 nucleotides: TGTGCCACCAGCCGTCAACAGGGCAATCAGCCCCAGCATTTT.

The chain's CDR3 is CSVVVVTEAFF. The CDR3 coding sequence is TGCAGCGTTGTAGTGGTTACTGAAGCTTTCTTT. The V gene is TRBV29-1, the J gene TRBJ1-1, with D unresolved. Deletions cut 4 bases from V and 5 bases from J, with 8 bases between. The CDR3 has 11 residues. Germline V gives CDR1 SQVTM, CDR2 ANQGSEA.

The chain is built from TRBV3-1 and TRBJ2-7; no firm D call. The CDR3 is 13 residues long. From germline, CDR1 is LGHDT and CDR2 YNNKEL (reference sequence). Between the trimmed V and J ends, which lost 0 bases and 3 bases, there was a span of 6 bases. CDR3 sequence: CASSQDKGYEQYF. As DNA, the CDR3 is TGTGCCAGCAGCCAAGATAAAGGCTACGAGCAGTACTTC.

This clonotype occurred a few times. The chain recombines TRBV4-1 with TRBJ2-1, with 9 bases aligning to TRBD2. CDR1 MGHRA and CDR2 YSYEKL come from the germline V gene. The junction had 7 bases not matched to a gene; V was cut back by 3 bases and J by 4 bases. This CDR3 has 16 amino acids. CDR3 nucleotide sequence: TGCGCCAGCAGCCAGAGTAGCGGGAGCCTATACAATGAGCAGTTCTTC. Translation: CASSQSSGSLYNEQFF.

This chain uses TRBV7-9 with TRBJ1-1; tentative D call: TRBD1 (5 bases). Germline CDR1 and CDR2: SEHNR and FQNEAQ (reference sequence). V shed 1 base and J shed 4 bases, with 13 bases lying between them. The CDR3 runs 15 residues. The CDR3 bases are TGTGCCAGCAGCTTAGTGCAGGGTGACGGCACTGAAGCTTTCTTT. It yields the protein CASSLVQGDGTEAFF.

Points on this clonotype: Since a much larger clone is just one base distant, this may be a read error. This chain connects TRBV28 to TRBJ2-1; 10 nucleotides match TRBD1. The CDR3 runs 15 residues. V gave up 5 bases and J gave up 7 bases; unmatched junction bases: 8. CDR1 is MDHEN and CDR2 is SYDVKM in the germline V gene. The CDR3 here is CASSVDRGLLNEQFF. CDR3 nucleotides: TGTGCCAGCAGTGTCGACAGGGGGCTTCTAAATGAGCAGTTCTTC.

This clonotype was recorded at least ten times. The chain uses TRBV20-1 and TRBJ2-7; 8 nucleotides align to TRBD1. Losses at the gene ends were 5 bases for V and 3 bases for J; bases not matched to a gene: 12. The CDR3 sequence is 15 residues long. CDR1 and CDR2 from the germline V gene are DFQATT and SNEGSKA (reference sequence). Written as DNA, the CDR3 is TGCAGTGCTTACCTCACCGGGACAGGACTCTACGAGCAGTACTTC. This gives the protein CSAYLTGTGLYEQYF.

The chain employs TRBV20-1 and TRBJ2-7; D is undetermined. This CDR3 is built from 12 residues. Germline V gene data show CDR1 as DFQATT and CDR2 as SNEGSKA (reference sequence). V shed 3 bases and J shed 4 bases, with 10 bases lying between them. The CDR3 sequence is CSASSQDYEQYF. The CDR3 DNA sequence: TGCAGTGCTAGTAGCCAGGATTACGAGCAGTACTTC.

This clonotype was seen at least ten times. CDR3 protein: CASSYTGTGAYEQYF. In DNA, the CDR3 is TGTGCCAGCAGCTACACCGGGACAGGGGCCTACGAGCAGTACTTC. The chain employs TRBV27 and TRBJ2-7; 10 nucleotides match TRBD1. V was pared by 6 bases and J by 2 bases, with 7 bases of the junction left unmatched. The germline CDR1 and CDR2 sequences are MNHEY and SMNVEV (reference sequence). There are 15 residues in the CDR3.

This clonotype appeared a few times. Likely a read error: the CDR3 ends without its conserved phenylalanine or tryptophan. Because the CDR3's place on the DNA is in doubt, the DNA is left out and the CDR3 is given as listed by TCRdb. This CDR3 reads CATRGWLWGQRPDLS. The chain employs TRBV24-1 and TRBJ2-6. Germline CDR1 KGHDR, CDR2 SFDVKD. The CDR3 is 15 amino acids in total, end residues counted.

The chain has TRBV7-9 and TRBJ2-4; D gene ambiguous. Trimming shortened V by 5 bases and J by 2 bases, and 13 bases separated the two germline ends. The CDR3 totals 15 residues. Germline loops: CDR1 SEHNR, CDR2 FQNEAQ (reference sequence). The CDR3 reads CASSPSAVTKNIQYF. The CDR3 nucleotides are TGTGCCAGCAGCCCTTCGGCGGTAACCAAAAACATTCAGTACTTC.

This clonotype was recorded at least ten times. The chain has TRBV5-1 and TRBJ1-5; D possibly corresponds to TRBD1 (5 bases). Trimming shortened V by 0 bases and J by 5 bases, and 9 bases separated the two germline ends. The CDR3 covers 14 residues. Germline assignment: CDR1 SGHRS and CDR2 YFSETQ. The CDR3 nucleotides read TGCGCCAGCAGCTTGGGTGGGGGGGATCAGCCCCAGCATTTT. Translated, it gives CASSLGGGDQPQHF.

The rearrangement links TRBV7-9 to TRBJ2-2; D remains unclear. The CDR3 is 16 amino acids. V was clipped by 2 bases and J by 0 bases, with 10 bases between them. CDR1 is SEHNR, CDR2 FQNEAQ, per germline (reference sequence). CDR3 sequence: CASSLMDVANTGELFF. The CDR3, as DNA: TGTGCCAGCAGCTTAATGGACGTCGCGAACACCGGGGAGCTGTTTTTT.

The chain is built from TRBV7-8 and TRBJ2-5; TRBD1 aligns across 9 bases. In germline, CDR1 is SGHVS, CDR2 FQNEAQ. The CDR3 totals 16 residues. The V gene end was trimmed by 5 bases and the J gene end by 2 bases; junction bases not matched to a gene: 9. The CDR3 reads CASSPTWDREQETQYF. The CDR3 DNA follows: TGTGCCAGCAGCCCGACCTGGGACAGGGAACAAGAGACCCAGTACTTC.

The sample holds a few counts of this clonotype. The V and J genes are TRBV6-1 and TRBJ2-2; D might be TRBD2 (6 bases). CDR1 is MNHNS, CDR2 SASEGT, per germline. With 5 bases removed from V and 3 bases from J, the gap between germline ends came to 16 bases. This CDR3 contains 16 residues. CDR3 nucleotides: TGTGCCAGCAGTTGGGACTTGGTTCAGGACACCGGGGAGCTGTTTTTT. Translating gives CASSWDLVQDTGELFF.

The chain employs TRBV7-8 and TRBJ2-3; 7 positions agree with TRBD2. This CDR3 has 16 residues. Germline CDR1 reads SGHVS; CDR2 reads FQNEAQ. Trimming took 6 bases from V and 5 from J; bases not matched to a gene: 14. The CDR3 sequence is CASSPFGGRAGDTQYF. The CDR3 nucleotides are TGTGCCAGCAGTCCCTTTGGAGGGAGGGCCGGAGATACGCAGTATTTT.

The genes are TRBV20-1 and TRBJ1-4, with D uncertain. Germline CDR1 reads DFQATT; CDR2 reads SNEGSKA (reference sequence). The CDR3 loop spans 15 amino acids. Trimming pared 0 bases from V and 5 bases from J, leaving 13 bases between. CDR3 protein: CSARDPTRKNEKLFF. In DNA, the CDR3 is TGCAGTGCTAGAGACCCCACTCGGAAGAATGAAAAACTGTTTTTT.

This clonotype has a count of ten or more. This rearrangement joins TRBV28 to TRBJ2-1; TRBD2 matches 7 bases. With 6 bases clipped from V and 0 bases from J, the junction kept 8 bases outside the gene matches. Germline V gene data show CDR1 as MDHEN and CDR2 as SYDVKM. This CDR3 has 16 residues. CDR3 residues: CASSSGLVSSYNEQFF. The CDR3 nucleotides are TGTGCCAGCAGCTCCGGACTAGTCAGCTCCTACAATGAGCAGTTCTTC.

This clonotype was observed many times. CDR3 sequence: CASTGPLTYEQYF. Here the CDR3 DNA reads TGTGCCAGCACTGGACCTCTAACCTACGAGCAGTACTTC. V gene TRBV3-1 combines with J gene TRBJ2-7; D is undetermined. The germline gives CDR1 LGHDT, CDR2 YNNKEL (reference sequence). V was pared by 7 bases and J by 2 bases, with 12 bases between. This CDR3 has 13 amino acids.

This chain joins TRBV9 and TRBJ2-6, with 8 bases that match TRBD1. The length of the CDR3 is 20 residues. CDR1 is SGDLS, CDR2 YYNGEE, per germline. J was trimmed by 4 bases and V by 0 bases; bases with no gene match: 15. The DNA for the CDR3 is TGTGCCAGCAGCGTAGGGACAGGGAATATCGTTGCGTCCGGGGCCAACGTCCTGACTTTC. Protein: CASSVGTGNIVASGANVLTF.